Below, one TCR beta chain is given with its context. Its target is not known. This record belongs to a study of T cell responses to AZD1222 COVID-19 vaccine. Points from the study as a whole: The study found Spike-specific TCR breadth and depth rose after two AZD1222 doses. It should be noted that donors were predominantly white British and more often female, and clonal diversity was possibly underestimated. Spike-wide coverage was observed for vaccine-associated CD4 TCRs, with dominant responses at 160-218 and 743-854.

V was clipped by 0 bases and J by 6 bases, with 9 bases between them. The CDR3 has 13 amino acids. Germline assignment: CDR1 LGHDT and CDR2 YNNKEL (reference sequence). Clones were read by immunoSEQ multiplex PCR, and TCRdb kept only the in-frame ones, dropping some. The sample records 150,000 to 180,000 clones, about 86% being singletons. The TCR sequence derives from an adult in good health. Source: peripheral blood, taken on day 0 of MenACWY control vaccination. The chain is built from TRBV3-1 (or the pseudogene TRBV3-2) and TRBJ2-7, with D unresolved. The CDR3: CASSQDLEAEQYF. CDR3 in DNA: TGTGCCAGCAGCCAAGACCTAGAAGCCGAGCAGTACTTC.